This entry is about one T cell receptor beta chain. Its antigen remains unidentified. These data come from a study of T cells in pancreatic ductal adenocarcinoma. Selected pancreatic ductal adenocarcinoma patients had undergone surgery without neoadjuvant therapy. The assay was immunoSEQ multiplex PCR, and TCRdb's table has in-frame clones only and misses some. The sample gives over 85,000 clones, around 96% of which show up once; roughly 3.1% is in the top ten. The V and J ends lost 4 bases and 13 bases respectively, with 20 bases between them. The CDR3 contains 13 residues. Germline V gene lookup returns CDR1 SGHTS and CDR2 YDEGEE. Points from the study as a whole: Unique clonotypes were approximately 8-fold more numerous in blood than in tumor. Results skew toward the minority of patients with early-stage disease. Tumor and blood clonality did not differ significantly, about 0.112 versus 0.072. Enrichment of CD45RO+ effector over naive T cells in tumors may bias clonality.

The sequenced sample was PBMCs. This TCR derives from a human donor with pancreatic ductal adenocarcinoma. The chain combines TRBV5-8 with TRBJ2-5; D perhaps matches TRBD2 (5 bases). The CDR3: CASSGLFRFSGYF. DNA of the CDR3: TGTGCCAGCAGCGGACTTTTCAGGTTTTCGGGGTACTTC. Filled out from reference TRBV5-8 and TRBJ2-5, the complete variable domain reads EAGVTQSPTHLIKTRGQQATLRCSPISGHTSVYWYQQALGLGLQFLLWYDEGEERNRGNFPPRFSGRQFPNYSSELNVNALELEDSALYLCASSGLFRFSGYFGPGTRLLVL.